The 10 T cell receptor beta chains in this list originate from one sample, sequenced in a study of blood T cell repertoires in COVID-19. Sequenced by immunoSEQ multiplex PCR; TCRdb stores in-frame clones only, minus some. In the table there are some 80,000 clones, approximately 82% of which are singletons. The specimen was peripheral blood. The receptors were sampled from a human donor in a cohort sampled during active COVID-19.

The rearrangement links TRBV5-1 to TRBJ2-5; TRBD2 matches at 13 bases. CDR1 and CDR2 from the germline V gene are SGHRS and YFSETQ. V lost 2 bases to trimming and J lost 0 bases; unmatched junction nucleotides: 1. CDR3 length: 16 amino acids. DNA for the CDR3: TGCGCCAGCAGCTTACTAGCGGGGGGGAACCAAGAGACCCAGTACTTC. This translates into CASSLLAGGNQETQYF.

The chain uses TRBV19 and TRBJ2-5; 9 nucleotides match TRBD1. CDR1 and CDR2 (germline): LNHDA, SQIVND (reference sequence). V was pared by 5 bases and J by 4 bases, with 5 bases of the junction left unmatched. The CDR3 is 14 amino acids. CDR3 coding DNA: TGTGCCAGTAGTTGGGGACAGGGCATAGAGACCCAGTACTTC. Translation gives CASSWGQGIETQYF.

This rearrangement joins TRBV18 to TRBJ2-4, with 11 bases matching TRBD2. This CDR3 is built from 17 residues. V gave up 3 bases and J gave up 10 bases; unmatched junction bases: 14. Germline values: CDR1 KGHSH, CDR2 LQKENI. Here the CDR3 DNA reads TGTGCCAGCTCACCGCTCACCCCTGTAGCGGGGGGGAATATTCAGTACTTC. Protein product: CASSPLTPVAGGNIQYF.

The CDR3 coding sequence is TGTGCCAGCAGCCCCCACAGCGGAAATAATGAAAAACTGTTTTTT. It codes for CASSPHSGNNEKLFF. J is TRBJ1-4 and V is TRBV7-8, with no clear D. The CDR3 is 15 amino acids. Germline loops: CDR1 SGHVS, CDR2 FQNEAQ. The ends were cut back, 5 bases at V and 4 bases at J, with 14 bases in the middle.

The rearrangement joins TRBV6-5 to TRBJ1-1; no clear D gene. The CDR3 covers 14 residues. From germline, CDR1 is MNHEY and CDR2 SVGAGI. V lost 4 bases and J lost 1, with 10 bases in between. The CDR3 reads CASSWRTENTEAFF. In nucleotides, the CDR3 is TGTGCCAGCAGTTGGCGGACTGAGAACACTGAAGCTTTCTTT.

This chain connects TRBV6-6 to TRBJ2-7, with TRBD1 matching over 8 bases. Trimming took 6 bases from V and 4 from J; bases not matched to a gene: 2. The CDR3 totals 12 residues. The V gene's germline CDR1 is MNHNY and CDR2 SVGAGI (reference sequence). The CDR3 spells CASSRQGYEQYF. CDR3 sequence (DNA): TGTGCCAGCAGCCGACAGGGGTACGAGCAGTACTTC.

This chain links TRBV25-1 with TRBJ1-1, with TRBD1 matching over 9 bases. Germline-derived CDR1 and CDR2 are MGHDK and SYGVNS. The CDR3 loop spans 12 amino acids. Unmatched junction bases numbered 0, after V lost 6 bases and J lost 4 bases. The CDR3 loop reads CASRTGGTEAFF. Written as DNA, the CDR3 is TGTGCCAGCAGGACAGGGGGCACTGAAGCTTTCTTT.

The chain uses TRBV6-2 or TRBV6-3 and TRBJ1-1, with a weak D call TRBD1 (6 bases). The CDR3 spans 14 residues. The germline gives CDR1 MNHEY, CDR2 SVGEGT. V shed 2 bases and J shed 1 base, with 8 bases lying between them. The CDR3 bases are TGTGCCAGCAGTTACAGGACAGCGAACACTGAAGCTTTCTTT. It translates to CASSYRTANTEAFF.

This clone came up a few times. This sequence joins TRBV5-5 and TRBJ1-2; 8 bases agree with TRBD1. This CDR3 is 14 amino acids long. CDR1 SGHKS and CDR2 YYEKEE come from the germline V gene (reference sequence). J was trimmed by 8 bases and V by 4 bases; bases with no gene match: 10. As DNA, the CDR3 is TGTGCCAGCAGCCCGGACAGGGAGGTATACGGCTACACCTTC. As protein: CASSPDREVYGYTF.

The sample holds one count of this clone. The rearrangement joins TRBV6-5 to TRBJ2-5; tentatively, D is TRBD1 (5 bases). The V and J ends lost 7 bases and 5 bases respectively, with 14 bases between them. The CDR3 is made up of 13 amino acids. CDR1 is MNHEY and CDR2 is SVGAGI in the germline V gene. This CDR3 is CASNGQGRETQYF. In nucleotides, the CDR3 is TGTGCCAGCAATGGGCAGGGAAGGGAGACCCAGTACTTC.